Listed here is a single T cell receptor beta chain. The data stem from a study of radiation and T cells in renal cell carcinoma. Generated by immunoSEQ multiplex PCR, the TCRdb table keeps only in-frame clones and is missing some. The repertoire consists of 90,000 to 100,000 clones, with 65% to 90% occurring once and the leading ten covering approximately 7.9%. The time point: baseline pretreatment blood. As for treatment: 15 Gy SBRT to primary tumor, nephrectomy 4 weeks later. The patient's renal cell carcinoma had clear cell pathology. V shed 0 bases and J shed 4 bases, with 10 bases lying between them. Germline lookup yields CDR1 SGHAT and CDR2 FQNNGV. This CDR3 region has 15 residues.

The sample in question was blood, obtained from a patient whose treatment included radiotherapy and nephrectomy. The chain combines TRBV11-2 with TRBJ1-3; no clear D. The TCR sequence derives from a man aged 50 to 60 with renal cell carcinoma. CDR3 in amino acids: CASSLDLERGNTIYF. The CDR3 nucleotides read TGTGCCAGCAGCTTAGATCTCGAAAGGGGAAACACCATATATTTT.